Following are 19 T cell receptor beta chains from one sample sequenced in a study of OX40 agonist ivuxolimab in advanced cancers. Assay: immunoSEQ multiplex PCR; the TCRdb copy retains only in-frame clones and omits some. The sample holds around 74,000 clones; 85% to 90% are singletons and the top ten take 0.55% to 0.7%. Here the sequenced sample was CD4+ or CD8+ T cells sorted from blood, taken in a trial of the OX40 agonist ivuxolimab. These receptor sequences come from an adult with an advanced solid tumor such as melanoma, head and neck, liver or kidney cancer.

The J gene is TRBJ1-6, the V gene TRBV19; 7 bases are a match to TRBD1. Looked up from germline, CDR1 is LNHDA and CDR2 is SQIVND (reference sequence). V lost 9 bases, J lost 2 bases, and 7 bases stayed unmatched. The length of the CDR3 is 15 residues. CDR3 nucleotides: TGTGCCAGCCGCCCAGGGGGGACCTATAATTCACCCCTCCACTTT. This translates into CASRPGGTYNSPLHF. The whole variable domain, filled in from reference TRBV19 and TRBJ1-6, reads DGGITQSPKYLFRKEGQNVTLSCEQNLNHDAMYWYRQDPGQGLRLIYYSQIVNDFQKGDIAEGYSVSREKKESFPLTVTSAQKNPTAFYLCASRPGGTYNSPLHFGNGTRLTVT.

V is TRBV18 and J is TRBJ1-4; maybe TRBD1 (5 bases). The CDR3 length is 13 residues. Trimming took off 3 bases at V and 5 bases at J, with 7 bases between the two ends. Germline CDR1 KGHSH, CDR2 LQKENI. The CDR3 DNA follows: TGTGCCAGCTCACCGGGGGAAAATGAAAAACTGTTTTTT. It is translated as CASSPGENEKLFF.

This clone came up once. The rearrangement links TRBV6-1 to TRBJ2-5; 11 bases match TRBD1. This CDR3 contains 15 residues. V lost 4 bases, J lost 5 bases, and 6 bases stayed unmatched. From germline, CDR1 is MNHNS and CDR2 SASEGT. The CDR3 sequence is CASSAWTGGRETQYF. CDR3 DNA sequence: TGTGCCAGCAGTGCCTGGACAGGGGGCAGGGAGACCCAGTACTTC.

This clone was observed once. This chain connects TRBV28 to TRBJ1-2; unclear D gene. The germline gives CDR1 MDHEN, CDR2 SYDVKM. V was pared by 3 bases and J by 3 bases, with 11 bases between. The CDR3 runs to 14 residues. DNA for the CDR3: TGTGCCAGCAGTTTGAAAGAAACCTACTATGGCTACACCTTC. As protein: CASSLKETYYGYTF.

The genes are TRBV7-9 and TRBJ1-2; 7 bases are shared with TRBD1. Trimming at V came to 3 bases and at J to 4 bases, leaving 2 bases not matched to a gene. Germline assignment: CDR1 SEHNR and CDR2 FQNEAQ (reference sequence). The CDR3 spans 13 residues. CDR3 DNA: TGTGCCAGCAGCTTCCGGGACAGCTATGGCTACACCTTC. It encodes CASSFRDSYGYTF.

This CDR3 is CASSFPGPYEQYF. CDR3 DNA sequence: TGTGCCAGCAGCTTTCCGGGACCCTACGAGCAGTACTTC. V and J are TRBV11-2 and TRBJ2-7; D might be TRBD1 or TRBD2, each matching 5 bases. The CDR3 loop spans 13 amino acids. Trimming took 3 bases from V and 2 from J, leaving 8 bases between them. Germline CDR1 reads SGHAT; CDR2 reads FQNNGV.

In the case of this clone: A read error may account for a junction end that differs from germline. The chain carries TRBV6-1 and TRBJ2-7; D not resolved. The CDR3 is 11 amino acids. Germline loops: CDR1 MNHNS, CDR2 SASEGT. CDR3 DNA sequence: TGTGCCGGCAGCACCTCCTACGAGCAGTACTTC. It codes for CAGSTSYEQYF.

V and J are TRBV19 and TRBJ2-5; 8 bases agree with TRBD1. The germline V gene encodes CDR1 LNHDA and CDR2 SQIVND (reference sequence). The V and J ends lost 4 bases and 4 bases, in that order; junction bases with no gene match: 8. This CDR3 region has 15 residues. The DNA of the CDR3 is TGTGCCAGTAGTAGGACCCAGGGGGCTCTAGAGACCCAGTACTTC. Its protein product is CASSRTQGALETQYF.

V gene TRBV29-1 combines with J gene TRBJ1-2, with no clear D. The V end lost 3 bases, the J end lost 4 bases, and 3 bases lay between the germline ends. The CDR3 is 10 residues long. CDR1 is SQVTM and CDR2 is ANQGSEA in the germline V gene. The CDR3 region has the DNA TGCAGCGTTGACAGCTATGGCTACACCTTC. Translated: CSVDSYGYTF.

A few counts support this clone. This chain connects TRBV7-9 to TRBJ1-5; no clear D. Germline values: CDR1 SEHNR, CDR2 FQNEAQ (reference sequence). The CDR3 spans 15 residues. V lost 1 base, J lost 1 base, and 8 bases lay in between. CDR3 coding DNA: TGTGCCAGCAGCTTAGGAGTGATGAGCAATCAGCCCCAGCATTTT. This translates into CASSLGVMSNQPQHF.

The CDR3 DNA reads TGTGCCAGCTCACCACAGACAGGGGTCACAAGAGCTAACTATGGCTACACCTTC. Translating gives CASSPQTGVTRANYGYTF. This chain uses TRBV18 with TRBJ1-2; TRBD1 aligns across 8 bases. The CDR3 loop spans 18 amino acids. Germline assignment: CDR1 KGHSH and CDR2 LQKENI. With V trimmed by 1 base and J by 0 bases, 10 bases remained unmatched.

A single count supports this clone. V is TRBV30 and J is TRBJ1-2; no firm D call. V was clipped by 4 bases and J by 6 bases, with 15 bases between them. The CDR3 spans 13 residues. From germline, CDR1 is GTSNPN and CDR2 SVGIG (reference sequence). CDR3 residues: CAWTPGIHNGYTF. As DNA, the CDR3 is TGTGCCTGGACCCCTGGCATTCACAATGGCTACACCTTC.

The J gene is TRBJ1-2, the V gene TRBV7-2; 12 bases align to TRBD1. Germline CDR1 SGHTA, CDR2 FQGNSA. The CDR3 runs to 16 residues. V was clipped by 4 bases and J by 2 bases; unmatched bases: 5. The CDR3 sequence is CASSSGQGARNYGYTF. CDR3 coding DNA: TGTGCCAGCAGCTCGGGACAGGGGGCCCGAAACTATGGCTACACCTTC.

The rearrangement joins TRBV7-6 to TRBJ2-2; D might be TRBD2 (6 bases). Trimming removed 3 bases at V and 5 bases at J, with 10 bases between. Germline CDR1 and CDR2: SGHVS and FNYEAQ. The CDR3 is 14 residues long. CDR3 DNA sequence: TGTGCCAGCAGCTTGGGAGGCCGGACCGGGGAGCTGTTTTTT. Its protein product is CASSLGGRTGELFF.

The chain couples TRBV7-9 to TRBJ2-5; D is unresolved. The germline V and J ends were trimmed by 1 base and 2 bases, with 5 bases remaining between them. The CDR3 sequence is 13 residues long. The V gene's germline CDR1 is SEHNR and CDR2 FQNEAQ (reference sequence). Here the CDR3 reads CASSLGPQETQYF. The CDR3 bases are TGTGCCAGCAGCTTAGGTCCTCAAGAGACCCAGTACTTC.

The CDR3 DNA reads TGTGCCAGCAGCTTAGGGCGGGACAGGAGCTCCTACGAGCAGTACTTC. It encodes CASSLGRDRSSYEQYF. The rearrangement joins TRBV7-2 to TRBJ2-7, with 8 bases matching TRBD1. The junction had 5 bases not matched to a gene; V was cut back by 1 base and J by 0 bases. Germline CDR1 is SGHTA and CDR2 is FQGNSA. The CDR3 length is 16 residues.

For the CDR3, the DNA is TGTGCCAGCAGCTTGGAGCGGCGGGGGGAGCAGTACTTC. Encoded protein: CASSLERRGEQYF. The genes are TRBV5-6 and TRBJ2-4; 8 bases map to TRBD2. J lost 13 bases, V lost 0 bases, and 6 bases had no gene match. Germline V CDR1 and CDR2: SGHDT, YYEEEE. The CDR3 is made up of 13 amino acids.

The CDR3 region is CASSLTVGGSSYEQYF. The CDR3 coding sequence is TGCGCCAGCAGCTTAACGGTAGGGGGGAGCTCCTACGAGCAGTACTTC. The J gene is TRBJ2-7, the V gene TRBV5-1; either TRBD1 or TRBD2 may fit D (6 bases each). V was shortened by 2 bases and J by 0 bases, with 15 bases between the two germline ends. Germline loops: CDR1 SGHRS, CDR2 YFSETQ. The CDR3 is made up of 16 amino acids.

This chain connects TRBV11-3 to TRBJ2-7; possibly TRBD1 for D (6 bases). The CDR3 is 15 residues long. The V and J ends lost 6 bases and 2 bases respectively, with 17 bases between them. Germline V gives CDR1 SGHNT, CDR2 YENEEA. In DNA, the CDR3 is TGTGCCAGCAGTCCAACTTCTCAGGGGACCTACGAGCAGTACTTC. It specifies CASSPTSQGTYEQYF.